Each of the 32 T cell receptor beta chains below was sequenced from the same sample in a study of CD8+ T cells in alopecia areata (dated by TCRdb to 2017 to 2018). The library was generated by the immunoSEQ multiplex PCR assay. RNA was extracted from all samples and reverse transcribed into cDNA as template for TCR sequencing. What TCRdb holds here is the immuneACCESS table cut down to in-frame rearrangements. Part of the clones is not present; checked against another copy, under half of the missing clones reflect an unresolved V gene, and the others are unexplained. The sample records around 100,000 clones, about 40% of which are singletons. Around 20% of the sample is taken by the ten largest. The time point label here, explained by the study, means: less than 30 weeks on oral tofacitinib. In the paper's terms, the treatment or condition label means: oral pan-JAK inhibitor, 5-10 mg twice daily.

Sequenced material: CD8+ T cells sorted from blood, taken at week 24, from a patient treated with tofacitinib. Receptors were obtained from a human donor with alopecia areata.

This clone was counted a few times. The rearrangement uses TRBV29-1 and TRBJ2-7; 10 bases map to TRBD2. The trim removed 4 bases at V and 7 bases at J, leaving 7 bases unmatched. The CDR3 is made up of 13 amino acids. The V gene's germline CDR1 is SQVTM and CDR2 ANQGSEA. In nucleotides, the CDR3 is TGCAGCGTTGGGCCTAGCGGGAGATGGGAGCAGTACTTC. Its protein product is CSVGPSGRWEQYF.

DNA of the CDR3: TGCGCCAGCAGCGAGACGGTTGGCACTGAAGCTTTCTTT. Amino acid sequence: CASSETVGTEAFF. The chain couples TRBV5-1 to TRBJ1-1, with no clear D. CDR1 is SGHRS, CDR2 YFSETQ, per germline. V shed 4 bases and J shed 4 bases, with 11 bases lying between them. The CDR3 spans 13 residues. The full variable domain, in which reference TRBV5-1 and TRBJ1-1 provide the parts outside the CDR3, is KAGVTQTPRYLIKTRGQQVTLSCSPISGHRSVSWYQQTPGQGLQFLFEYFSETQRNKGNFPGRFSGRQFSNSRSEMNVSTLELGDSALYLCASSETVGTEAFFGQGTRLTVV.

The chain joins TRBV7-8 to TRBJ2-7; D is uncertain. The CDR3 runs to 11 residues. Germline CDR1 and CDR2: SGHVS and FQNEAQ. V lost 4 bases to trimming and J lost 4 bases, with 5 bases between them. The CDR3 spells CASSSYYEQYF. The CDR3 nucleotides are TGTGCCAGCAGCTCATATTACGAGCAGTACTTC.

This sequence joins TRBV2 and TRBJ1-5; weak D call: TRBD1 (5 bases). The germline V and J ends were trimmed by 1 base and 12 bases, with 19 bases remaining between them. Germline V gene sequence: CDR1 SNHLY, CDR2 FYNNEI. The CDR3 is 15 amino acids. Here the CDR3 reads CASSEVEGEDKGQHF. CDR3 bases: TGTGCCAGCAGTGAAGTCGAAGGTGAGGACAAAGGCCAGCATTTT.

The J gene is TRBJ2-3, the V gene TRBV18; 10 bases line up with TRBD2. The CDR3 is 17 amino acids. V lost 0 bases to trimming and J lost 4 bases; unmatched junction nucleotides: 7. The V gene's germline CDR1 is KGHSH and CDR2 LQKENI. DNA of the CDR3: TGTGCCAGCTCACCACCGGCAGGAAGCGGGAGGGCAGATACGCAGTATTTT. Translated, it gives CASSPPAGSGRADTQYF.

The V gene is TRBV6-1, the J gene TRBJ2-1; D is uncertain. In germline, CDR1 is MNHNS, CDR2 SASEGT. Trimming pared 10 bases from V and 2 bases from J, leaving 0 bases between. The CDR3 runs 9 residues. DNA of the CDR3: TGTGCCACCTACAATGAGCAGTTCTTC. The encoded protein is CATYNEQFF.

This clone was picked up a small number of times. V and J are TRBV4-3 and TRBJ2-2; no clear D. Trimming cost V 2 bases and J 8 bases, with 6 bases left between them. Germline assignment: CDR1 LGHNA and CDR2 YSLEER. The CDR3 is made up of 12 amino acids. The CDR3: CASSQQAGELFF. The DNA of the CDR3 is TGCGCCAGCAGCCAACAGGCGGGGGAGCTGTTTTTT.

CDR3 bases: TGTGCCAGCAGCCCAAGAGGCGGGAATGAGCAGTTCTTC. Its protein product is CASSPRGGNEQFF. The V and J genes are TRBV5-4 and TRBJ2-1; maybe TRBD2 (5 bases). The germline V gene has CDR1 SGHNT and CDR2 YYREEE (reference sequence). The CDR3 covers 13 residues. Trimming took off 4 bases at V and 7 bases at J, with 12 bases between the two ends.

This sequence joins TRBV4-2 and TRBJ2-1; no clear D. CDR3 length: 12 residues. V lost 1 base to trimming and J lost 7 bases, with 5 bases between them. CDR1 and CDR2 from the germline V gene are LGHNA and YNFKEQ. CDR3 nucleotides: TGTGCCAGCAGCCAAGTACTTAATGAGCAGTTCTTC. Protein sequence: CASSQVLNEQFF.

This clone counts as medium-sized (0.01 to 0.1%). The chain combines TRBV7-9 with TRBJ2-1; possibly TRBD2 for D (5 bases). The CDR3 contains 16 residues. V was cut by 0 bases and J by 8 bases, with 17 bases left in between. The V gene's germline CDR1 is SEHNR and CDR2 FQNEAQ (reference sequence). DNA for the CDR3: TGTGCCAGCAGCTTAGCCGTCCGCTCTCTAGCCGATGAGCAGTTCTTC. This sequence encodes CASSLAVRSLADEQFF.

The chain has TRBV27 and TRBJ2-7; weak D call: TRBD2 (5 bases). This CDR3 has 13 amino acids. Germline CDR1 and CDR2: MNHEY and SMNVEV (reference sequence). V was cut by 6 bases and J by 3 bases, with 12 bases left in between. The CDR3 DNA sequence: TGTGCCAGCAGCCTACGGGATGGCTACGAGCAGTACTTC. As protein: CASSLRDGYEQYF.

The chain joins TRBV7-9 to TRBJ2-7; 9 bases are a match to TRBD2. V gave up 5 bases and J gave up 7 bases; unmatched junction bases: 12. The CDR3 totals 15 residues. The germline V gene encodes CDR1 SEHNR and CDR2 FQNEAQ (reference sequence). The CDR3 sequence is CASSPGLAGTVEQYF. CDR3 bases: TGTGCCAGCAGCCCAGGCCTAGCGGGAACCGTTGAGCAGTACTTC. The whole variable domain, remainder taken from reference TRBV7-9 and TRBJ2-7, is DTGVSQNPRHKITKRGQNVTFRCDPISEHNRLYWYRQTLGQGPEFLTYFQNEAQLEKSRLLSDRFSAERPKGSFSTLEIQRTEQGDSAMYLCASSPGLAGTVEQYFGPGTRLTVT.

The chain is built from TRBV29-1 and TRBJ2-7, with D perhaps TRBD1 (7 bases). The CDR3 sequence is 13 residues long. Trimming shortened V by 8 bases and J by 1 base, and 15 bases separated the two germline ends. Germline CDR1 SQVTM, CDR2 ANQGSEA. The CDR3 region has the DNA TGCAGCATTCACAGGGGAGGATCCTACGAGCAGTACTTC. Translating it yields CSIHRGGSYEQYF.

The DNA for the CDR3 is TGTGCCACCAGCAGAGGCTCGGAAAACACTGAAGCTTTCTTT. Encoded protein: CATSRGSENTEAFF. The chain recombines TRBV15 with TRBJ1-1; no firm D call. V dropped 1 base and J dropped 2 bases, with 8 bases sitting between them. Germline V CDR1 and CDR2: LNHNV, YYDKDF (reference sequence). CDR3 length: 14 residues. Full variable domain (missing parts from reference TRBV15 and TRBJ1-1): DAMVIQNPRYQVTQFGKPVTLSCSQTLNHNVMYWYQQKSSQAPKLLFHYYDKDFNNEADTPDNFQSRRPNTSFCFLDIRSPGLGDTAMYLCATSRGSENTEAFFGQGTRLTVV.

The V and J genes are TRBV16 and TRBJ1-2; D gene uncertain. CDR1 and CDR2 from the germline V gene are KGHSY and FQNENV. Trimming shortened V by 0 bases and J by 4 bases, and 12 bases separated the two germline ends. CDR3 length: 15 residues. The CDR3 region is CASSQSISNSYGYTF. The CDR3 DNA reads TGTGCCAGCAGCCAATCGATCTCAAACTCCTATGGCTACACCTTC. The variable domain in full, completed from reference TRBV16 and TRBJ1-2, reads GEEVAQTPKHLVRGEGQKAKLYCAPIKGHSYVFWYQQVLKNEFKFLISFQNENVFDETGMPKERFSAKCLPNSPCSLEIQATKLEDSAVYFCASSQSISNSYGYTFGSGTRLTVV.

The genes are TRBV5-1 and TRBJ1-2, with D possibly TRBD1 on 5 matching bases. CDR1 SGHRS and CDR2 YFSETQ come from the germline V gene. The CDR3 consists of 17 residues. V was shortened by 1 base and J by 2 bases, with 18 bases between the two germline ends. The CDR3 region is CASSLSFGWDPNYGYTF. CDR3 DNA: TGCGCCAGCAGCTTGAGTTTTGGCTGGGACCCAAACTATGGCTACACCTTC.

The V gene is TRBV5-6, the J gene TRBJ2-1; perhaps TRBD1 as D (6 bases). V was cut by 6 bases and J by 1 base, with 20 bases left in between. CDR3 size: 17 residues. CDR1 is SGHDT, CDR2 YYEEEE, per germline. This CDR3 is CASTLGQGLISYNEQFF. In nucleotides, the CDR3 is TGTGCCAGCACTCTGGGGCAGGGGTTGATTTCCTACAATGAGCAGTTCTTC.

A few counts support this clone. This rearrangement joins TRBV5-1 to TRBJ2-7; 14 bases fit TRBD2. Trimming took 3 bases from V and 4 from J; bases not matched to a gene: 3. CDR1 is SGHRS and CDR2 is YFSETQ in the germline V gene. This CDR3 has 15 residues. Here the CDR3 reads CASSSTSGRAYEQYF. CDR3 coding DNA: TGCGCCAGCAGCTCGACTAGCGGGAGGGCGTACGAGCAGTACTTC.

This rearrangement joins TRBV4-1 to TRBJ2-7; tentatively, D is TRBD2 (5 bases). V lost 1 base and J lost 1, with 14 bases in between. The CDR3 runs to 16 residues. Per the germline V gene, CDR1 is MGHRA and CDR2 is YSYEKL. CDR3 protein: CASSQGGGYGSYEQYF. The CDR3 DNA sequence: TGCGCCAGCAGCCAAGGTGGAGGATATGGGTCCTACGAGCAGTACTTC.

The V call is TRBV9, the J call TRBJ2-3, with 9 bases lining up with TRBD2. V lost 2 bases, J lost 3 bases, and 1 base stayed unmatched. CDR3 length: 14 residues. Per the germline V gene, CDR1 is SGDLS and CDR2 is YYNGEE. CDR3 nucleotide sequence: TGTGCCAGCAGCGTTAGCGGGAGTACAGATACGCAGTATTTT. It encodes CASSVSGSTDTQYF.

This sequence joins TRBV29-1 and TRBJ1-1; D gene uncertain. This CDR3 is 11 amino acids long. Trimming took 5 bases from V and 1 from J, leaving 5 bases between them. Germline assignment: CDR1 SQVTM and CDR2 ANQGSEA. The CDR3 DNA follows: TGCAGCGTTTCAGGGAACACTGAAGCTTTCTTT. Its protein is CSVSGNTEAFF.

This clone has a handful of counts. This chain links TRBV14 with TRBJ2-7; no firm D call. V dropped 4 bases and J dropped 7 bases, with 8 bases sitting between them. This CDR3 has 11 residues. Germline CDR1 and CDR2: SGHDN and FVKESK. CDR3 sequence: CASSRLGEQYF. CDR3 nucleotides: TGTGCCAGCAGCCGGCTGGGTGAGCAGTACTTC.

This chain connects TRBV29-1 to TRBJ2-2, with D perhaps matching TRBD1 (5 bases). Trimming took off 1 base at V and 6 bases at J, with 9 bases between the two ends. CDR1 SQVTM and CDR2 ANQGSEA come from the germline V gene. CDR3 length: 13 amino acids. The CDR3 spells CSVEVRDPGELFF. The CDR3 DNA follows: TGCAGCGTTGAAGTCAGGGATCCCGGGGAGCTGTTTTTT.

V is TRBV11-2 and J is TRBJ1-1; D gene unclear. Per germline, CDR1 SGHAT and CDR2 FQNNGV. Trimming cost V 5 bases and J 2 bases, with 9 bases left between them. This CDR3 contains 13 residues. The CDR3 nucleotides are TGTGCCAGCAGCCAAGGCGGTAACACTGAAGCTTTCTTT. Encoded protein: CASSQGGNTEAFF.

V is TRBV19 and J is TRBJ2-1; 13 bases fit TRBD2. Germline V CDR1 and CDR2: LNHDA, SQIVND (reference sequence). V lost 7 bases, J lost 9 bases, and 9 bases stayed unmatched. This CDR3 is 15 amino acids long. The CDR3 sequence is CASNPLAGGPSEQFF. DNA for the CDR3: TGTGCCAGTAATCCACTAGCGGGAGGGCCGAGTGAGCAGTTCTTC.

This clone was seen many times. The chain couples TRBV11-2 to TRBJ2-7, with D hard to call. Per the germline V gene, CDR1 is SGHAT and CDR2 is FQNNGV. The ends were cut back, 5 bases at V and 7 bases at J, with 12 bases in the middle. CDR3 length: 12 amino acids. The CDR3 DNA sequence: TGTGCCAGCAGCAGCCCCACACCGGAGCAGTACTTC. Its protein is CASSSPTPEQYF.

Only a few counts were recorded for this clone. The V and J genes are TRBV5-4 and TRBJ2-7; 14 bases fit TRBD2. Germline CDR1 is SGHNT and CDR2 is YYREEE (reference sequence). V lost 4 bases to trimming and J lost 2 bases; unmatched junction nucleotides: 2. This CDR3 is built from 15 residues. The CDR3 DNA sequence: TGTGCCAGCAGCCCGGGACTAGCGGGGGCCTACGAGCAGTACTTC. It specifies CASSPGLAGAYEQYF.

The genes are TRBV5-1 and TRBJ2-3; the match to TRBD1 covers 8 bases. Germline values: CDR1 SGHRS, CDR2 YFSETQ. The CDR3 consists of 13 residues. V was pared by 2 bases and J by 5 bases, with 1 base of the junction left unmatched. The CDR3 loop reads CASSFTGGDTQYF. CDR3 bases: TGCGCCAGCAGCTTTACAGGGGGAGATACGCAGTATTTT.

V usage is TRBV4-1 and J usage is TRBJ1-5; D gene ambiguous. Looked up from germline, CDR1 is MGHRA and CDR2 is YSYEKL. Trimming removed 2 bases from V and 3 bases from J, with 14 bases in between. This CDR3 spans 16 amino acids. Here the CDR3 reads CASSQQDLGSNQPQHF. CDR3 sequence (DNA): TGCGCCAGCAGCCAACAAGATCTAGGCTCCAATCAGCCCCAGCATTTT.

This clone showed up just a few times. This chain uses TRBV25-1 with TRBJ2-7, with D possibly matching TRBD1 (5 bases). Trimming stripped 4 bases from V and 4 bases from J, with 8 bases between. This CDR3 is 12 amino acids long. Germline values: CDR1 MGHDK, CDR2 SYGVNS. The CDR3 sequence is CASSATEYEQYF. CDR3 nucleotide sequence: TGTGCCAGCAGTGCGACAGAATACGAGCAGTACTTC.

The CDR3 bases are TGCGCCAGCAGCCAAGATCGTTACAGCGGAACCCTAGCCAAAAACATTCAGTACTTC. This codes for CASSQDRYSGTLAKNIQYF. This chain joins TRBV4-3 and TRBJ2-4; a possible D gene is TRBD2 (5 bases). V lost 0 bases and J lost 0, with 18 bases in between. The length of the CDR3 is 19 residues. Germline V gene data show CDR1 as LGHNA and CDR2 as YSLEER.

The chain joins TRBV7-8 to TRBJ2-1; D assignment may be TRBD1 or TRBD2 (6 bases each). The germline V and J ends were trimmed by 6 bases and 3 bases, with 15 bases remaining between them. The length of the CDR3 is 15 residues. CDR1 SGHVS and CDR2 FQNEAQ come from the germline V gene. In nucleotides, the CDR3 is TGTGCCAGCAGACCACGGGGGCGGGGCTACAATGAGCAGTTCTTC. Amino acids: CASRPRGRGYNEQFF.